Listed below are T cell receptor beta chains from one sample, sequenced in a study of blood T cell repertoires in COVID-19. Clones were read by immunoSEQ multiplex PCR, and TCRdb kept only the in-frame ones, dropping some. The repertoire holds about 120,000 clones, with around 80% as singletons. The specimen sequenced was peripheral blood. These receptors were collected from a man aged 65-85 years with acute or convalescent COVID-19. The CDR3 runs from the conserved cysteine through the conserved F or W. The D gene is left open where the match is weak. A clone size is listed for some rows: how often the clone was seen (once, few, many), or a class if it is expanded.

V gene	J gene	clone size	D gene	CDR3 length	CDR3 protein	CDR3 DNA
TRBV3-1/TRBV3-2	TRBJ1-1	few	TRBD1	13	CASSQDRDSKVHF	TGTGCCAGCAGCCAAGACCGGGACAGCAAAGTCCACTTT
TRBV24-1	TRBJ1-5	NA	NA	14	CATSAGKNSQPQHF	TGTGCCACCAGTGCGGGGAAGAATAGTCAGCCCCAGCATTTT
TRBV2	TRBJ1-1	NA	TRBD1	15	CANTDRVAMNTEAFF	TGTGCCAATACCGACAGGGTAGCGATGAACACTGAAGCTTTCTTT
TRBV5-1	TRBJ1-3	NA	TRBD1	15	CASSQDRGTGNTIYF	TGCGCCAGCAGCCAGGACAGGGGCACTGGAAACACCATATATTTT
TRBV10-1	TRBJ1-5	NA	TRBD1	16	CASSELGTGGDQPQHF	TGCGCCAGCAGTGAGTTGGGGACAGGGGGCGATCAGCCCCAGCATTTT
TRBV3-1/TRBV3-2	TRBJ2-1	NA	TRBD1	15	CASSQEGTGNNEQFF	TGTGCCAGCAGCCAAGAAGGGACAGGGAACAATGAGCAGTTCTTC
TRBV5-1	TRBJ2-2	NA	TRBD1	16	CASSLTGTANTGELFF	TGCGCCAGCAGCTTAACCGGGACAGCGAACACCGGGGAGCTGTTTTTT
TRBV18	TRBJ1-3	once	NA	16	CASSPPVGRSGNTIYF	TGTGCCAGCTCACCCCCGGTGGGGCGCTCTGGAAACACCATATATTTT
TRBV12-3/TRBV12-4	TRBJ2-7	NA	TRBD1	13	CASSSTGSYEQYF	TGTGCCAGCAGTTCGACAGGGTCCTACGAGCAGTACTTC
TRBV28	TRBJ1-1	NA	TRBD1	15	CASSSSRQGGGEAFF	TGTGCCAGCAGTTCTTCCAGACAGGGGGGCGGTGAAGCTTTCTTT
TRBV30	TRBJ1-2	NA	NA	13	CAHLGGDSYGYTF	TGTGCCCACCTTGGAGGGGACTCCTATGGCTACACCTTC